The clone carrying this T cell receptor (beta chain) was detected once. Its specificity is not known. This sample was included in a study of regulatory T cells. Study-wide points: Hydrophobic residues at CDR3 positions 6 and 7 were enriched in conventional CD4+ T cells of CD3G-deficient patients. In patients, unique TRB V-J pairs were restricted and V/J usage skewed, especially in Tregs.

The ends lost 5 bases at V and 2 bases at J; junction bases unmatched: 1. The CDR3 length is 14 residues. CDR1 MDHEN and CDR2 SYDVKM come from the germline V gene. The primer mix had 52 TRBV and 13 TRBJ primers. Clones were sequenced by immunoSEQ multiplex PCR, and TCRdb holds only the in-frame ones, with some missing. Of 30,000 to 40,000 clones in the sample, 89% were seen once. Sorting split CD4+ cells into CD25-high CD127-low Tregs and CD25-low CD127-high conventional T cells. The TCR originated in a person under 35 with CD3G deficiency. V is TRBV28 and J is TRBJ2-7; 12 bases match TRBD2. Sequencing input: conventional CD4+ T cells sorted from blood. As DNA, the CDR3 is TGTGCCAGCAGTCTAGCGGGAGGGCCCTACGAGCAGTACTTC. Translated: CASSLAGGPYEQYF. Variable domain in full (rest from reference TRBV28 and TRBJ2-7): DVKVTQSSRYLVKRTGEKVFLECVQDMDHENMFWYRQDPGLGLRLIYFSYDVKMKEKGDIPEGYSVSREKKERFSLILESASTNQTSMYLCASSLAGGPYEQYFGPGTRLTVT.